Listed below are T cell receptor beta chains from one sample, sequenced in a study of vaccination effects on CD4 cells after COVID-19. Generated by immunoSEQ multiplex PCR, the TCRdb table keeps only in-frame clones and is missing some. The sample has about 32,000 clones, around three quarters seen once. For these receptors, no antigen is known. Sequenced here: CD4+ T cells from PBMCs cultured with HCoV-229E spike peptides, sampled after COVID-19 vaccination. These receptors all come from a human donor who received a COVID-19 vaccine. CDR3s include the opening cysteine and the closing phenylalanine or tryptophan. Each record gives: V gene, clone size, J gene, D gene, CDR3 DNA, CDR3 protein. The D gene is left open where the match is weak. Expanded clones get a size class; other rows say once, few or many, or leave the size out.

TRBV3-1/TRBV3-2,-,TRBJ2-7,TRBD2,TGTGCCAGCAGCCACGGGACTAGCGGGGGGGCAGGGTACGAGCAGTACTTC,CASSHGTSGGAGYEQYF
TRBV4-1,-,TRBJ2-7,-,TGCGCCAGCAGCCAAGTGAACCTTATCCAAATGGACGAGCAGTACTTC,CASSQVNLIQMDEQYF
TRBV20-1,once,TRBJ2-7,TRBD1,TGCAGTGCCGGGGACAGGTACGAGCAGTACTTC,CSAGDRYEQYF
TRBV3-1/TRBV3-2,-,TRBJ2-1,-,TGTGCCAGCAGTCGGGACGTGAGCTCCTACAATGAGCAGTTCTTC,CASSRDVSSYNEQFF
TRBV3-1/TRBV3-2,-,TRBJ2-3,TRBD2,TGTGCCAGCAGCCCTCGTGCGGCGGGGGGCCCCTTGTATTTT,CASSPRAAGGPLYF
TRBV7-9,-,TRBJ1-5,TRBD1,TGTGCCAGCAGCTTCGGACAGGGATATAGCAATCAGCCCCAGCATTTT,CASSFGQGYSNQPQHF
TRBV12-3/TRBV12-4,few,TRBJ1-6,-,TGTGCCAGCAGTACAGGGCATAATTCACCCCTCCACTTT,CASSTGHNSPLHF
TRBV25-1,-,TRBJ2-5,-,TGTGCCAGCAGTGACTGGGGACGGGTACCCCAAGAGACCCAGTACTTC,CASSDWGRVPQETQYF
TRBV10-1,once,TRBJ2-5,-,TGCGCCAGCAGTCTCGGGTCCCAAGAGACCCAGTACTTC,CASSLGSQETQYF
TRBV18,once,TRBJ1-4,TRBD1,TGTGCCAGCTCACCTGACAGGGCATTGTTTTTT,CASSPDRALFF
TRBV12-3/TRBV12-4,few,TRBJ1-1,TRBD1,TGTGCCAGCAGTCTGACAGGGCGGCCTGAAGCTTTCTTT,CASSLTGRPEAFF
TRBV11-3,-,TRBJ2-1,-,TGTGCCAGCAGCCCCGGCAGGACCCAGGTTGATGAGCAGTTCTTC,CASSPGRTQVDEQFF
TRBV4-2,-,TRBJ1-2,-,TGTGCCAGCAGCTACGCGAACCAGCCCCCGAACCTCTATGGCTACACCTTC,CASSYANQPPNLYGYTF
TRBV11-2,-,TRBJ2-1,TRBD2,TGTGCCAGCAGATCGAGGACTAGCGGGAACTACAATGAGCAGTTCTTC,CASRSRTSGNYNEQFF
TRBV7-8,-,TRBJ2-3,-,TGTGCCAGCAGCTCCCTACGGGGTACAGATACGCAGTATTTT,CASSSLRGTDTQYF
TRBV19,-,TRBJ2-7,TRBD2,TGTGCCAGTAGTAAAAGCGGGAGTAGCTACGAGCAGTACTTC,CASSKSGSSYEQYF
TRBV19,-,TRBJ1-5,TRBD1,TGTGCCAGTAGTATAGAATTAACAGGGGGTTATCAGCCCCAGCATTTT,CASSIELTGGYQPQHF
TRBV29-1,-,TRBJ2-2,-,TGCAGCGTTGAAGTGGGTAGGGGCGGCGGGGAGCTGTTTTTT,CSVEVGRGGGELFF
TRBV10-3,few,TRBJ1-2,-,TGTGCCATCAGTGAGGGGGCAGGTTCTTCAGCTAACTATGGCTACACCTTC,CAISEGAGSSANYGYTF
TRBV11-3,once,TRBJ2-1,-,TGTGCCAGCAGCACTAGCTCCTACAATGAGCAGTTCTTC,CASSTSSYNEQFF
TRBV3-1/TRBV3-2,-,TRBJ2-5,TRBD2,TGTGCCAGCAGCCCAGGACTAGCGGTAGGGCAAGAGACCCAGTACTTC,CASSPGLAVGQETQYF
TRBV6-2/TRBV6-3,few,TRBJ2-4,-,TGTGCCAGCAGTTGGAGTGGAGACATTCAGTACTTC,CASSWSGDIQYF
TRBV2,once,TRBJ1-4,-,TGTGCCAGCACCCTCGGGACTTCTAATGAAAAACTGTTTTTT,CASTLGTSNEKLFF
TRBV5-1,-,TRBJ1-5,TRBD1,TGCGCCAGCAGCTTGTCCGGCAGGGGGGGTCAGCCCCAGCATTTT,CASSLSGRGGQPQHF
TRBV10-1,few,TRBJ2-7,-,TGCGCCAGCAGTTCTGATTGGGGCCTGGAGCCGTACGAGCAGTACTTC,CASSSDWGLEPYEQYF
TRBV10-3,-,TRBJ1-1,TRBD1,TGTGCCATCAGTGAGTCGGGGACAGCAAACACTGAAGCTTTCTTT,CAISESGTANTEAFF
TRBV3-1/TRBV3-2,-,TRBJ1-2,-,TGTGCCAGCAGCCAAGATCTTACGGCAGGGCGCTACTATGGCTACACCTTC,CASSQDLTAGRYYGYTF